This T cell receptor (beta chain) stems from a study of blood T cell repertoires in COVID-19. For the study at large: Acute and convalescent COVID-19 samples came from the United States, Italy and Spain. The cDNA or gDNA used as material had been derived from T cells, B-cell-depleted T cells, or PBMCs.

There are 11 residues in the CDR3. Per the germline V gene, CDR1 is DFQATT and CDR2 is SNEGSKA (reference sequence). The V gene lost 3 bases and the J gene lost 6 bases, with 8 bases spanning the gap. Under the authors' procedure: How many nucleated cells were present was estimated from reference gene primer amplification. The repertoire was sequenced with immunoSEQ multiplex PCR; TCRdb's copy has only in-frame clones and lacks some. D and trimming come from the DNA, and the V and J calls and clone size come from that table. Of 300,000 or so clones listed, more than 70% are singletons. The chain joins TRBV20-1 to TRBJ1-2; unclear D gene. Sequenced sample: peripheral blood. The receptor's source is a woman aged 25 to 39 who had recovered from COVID-19. CDR3 sequence (DNA): TGCAGTGCTAGTAGAGGGAATGGCTACACCTTC. It is translated as CSASRGNGYTF.